This is a list of T cell receptor beta chains from one sample in a study of CD8 T cells in Susac syndrome. TCRdb re-derived calls from the immunoSEQ multiplex PCR reads in MiXCR, one entry per CDR3 protein. Of roughly 120,000 distinct CDR3 sequences in the sample, 90% to 95% were seen once. The sample consisted of CD4+ T cells from PBMCs. These receptors originate from a human donor in good health. Both conserved end residues are part of each CDR3. D genes are given only for firm matches. Clone size, where shown, is once, few, many, or a class for clones that have expanded.

-	-	TRBV7-9	TRBJ2-2	CASGRGLTLTGELFF	TGTGCCAGCGGCCGGGGCCTGACCCTTACCGGGGAGCTGTTTTTT
-	-	TRBV7-8	TRBJ2-2	CASSLAPQGGELFF	TGTGCCAGCAGCTTAGCCCCCCAGGGCGGGGAGCTGTTTTTT
TRBD1	-	TRBV19	TRBJ2-7	CASSIHRDRESYEQYF	TGTGCCAGTAGTATTCATCGGGACAGGGAATCCTACGAGCAGTACTTC
-	-	TRBV12-3/TRBV12-4	TRBJ2-1	CASSQQPGSEQFF	TGTGCCAGCAGCCAACAGCCAGGGAGTGAGCAGTTCTTC
-	-	TRBV12-3/TRBV12-4	TRBJ2-4	CASSLGEQYQNIQYF	TGTGCCAGCAGTTTAGGGGAACAGTACCAAAACATTCAGTACTTC
-	-	TRBV2	TRBJ2-7	CASTRGGFYEQYF	TGTGCCAGCACCCGAGGTGGATTCTACGAGCAGTACTTC
TRBD2	-	TRBV5-1	TRBJ2-1	CASSPRPLAGTHNEQFF	TGCGCCAGCAGCCCCAGACCCCTAGCGGGAACCCACAATGAGCAGTTCTTC
TRBD1	-	TRBV2	TRBJ2-7	CASSNRDRGSPYF	TGTGCCAGCAGCAACCGGGACAGGGGTTCTCCGTACTTC
-	-	TRBV19	TRBJ2-7	CASSKVGSYEQYF	TGTGCCAGTAGTAAGGTCGGGTCCTACGAGCAGTACTTC
TRBD2	-	TRBV4-1	TRBJ2-3	CASSQASSGRTDTQYF	TGCGCCAGCAGCCAAGCGTCTAGCGGGAGAACAGATACGCAGTATTTT
TRBD2	-	TRBV5-1	TRBJ2-3	CASRAGGTDTQYF	TGCGCCAGCAGAGCGGGAGGAACAGATACGCAGTATTTT
TRBD2	-	TRBV10-3	TRBJ2-4	CAISESDSGLAGASWKNIQYF	TGTGCCATCAGTGAGTCTGACTCGGGACTAGCGGGAGCGAGTTGGAAAAACATTCAGTACTTC
-	-	TRBV6-5	TRBJ1-1	CASSYSGTPYTEAFF	TGTGCCAGCAGTTACTCGGGGACACCCTACACTGAAGCTTTCTTT
-	-	TRBV10-3	TRBJ1-1	CAISAREGPAEAFF	TGTGCCATCAGTGCCCGGGAGGGGCCCGCTGAAGCTTTCTTT
-	-	TRBV6-5	TRBJ1-5	CASSYSSGNQPQHF	TGTGCCAGCAGTTACTCGTCGGGGAATCAGCCCCAGCATTTT
-	once	TRBV5-4	TRBJ2-5	CASSLGQAEETQYF	TGTGCCAGCAGCTTAGGGCAGGCGGAGGAGACCCAGTACTTC
-	-	TRBV29-1	TRBJ2-1	CSVGRGVKDEQFF	TGCAGCGTTGGTAGAGGCGTCAAGGATGAGCAGTTCTTC
-	-	TRBV18	TRBJ2-5	CASSPAGAQETQYF	TGTGCCAGCTCACCCGCTGGGGCCCAAGAGACCCAGTACTTC
TRBD1	-	TRBV12-5	TRBJ1-1	CASGLVLGRDRGDTRTEAFF	TGTGCTAGTGGTTTGGTTCTTGGGCGGGACAGGGGCGATACTAGGACTGAAGCTTTCTTT
-	-	TRBV5-4	TRBJ1-3	CASSLRFSGNTIYF	TGTGCCAGCAGCTTGAGGTTCTCTGGAAACACCATATATTTT
TRBD2	-	TRBV29-1	TRBJ2-7	CSVNGGGLGEQYF	TGCAGCGTTAATGGGGGGGGGTTGGGCGAGCAGTACTTC
-	-	TRBV5-6	TRBJ1-5	CASSSTNQPQHF	TGTGCCAGCAGCAGTACAAATCAGCCCCAGCATTTT
-	once	TRBV2	TRBJ1-5	CASTSRGGLNQPQHF	TGTGCCAGCACGTCTCGGGGGGGCCTTAATCAGCCCCAGCATTTT
TRBD1	-	TRBV6-5	TRBJ1-1	CASRDLQGPTEAFF	TGTGCCTCCAGAGACTTACAGGGGCCCACTGAAGCTTTCTTT
TRBD1	-	TRBV29-1	TRBJ2-1	CSVLKTGPSSYNEQFF	TGCAGCGTCCTGAAGACAGGGCCAAGCTCCTACAATGAGCAGTTCTTC
-	once	TRBV5-1	TRBJ1-5	CASSLEGLQPQHF	TGCGCCAGCAGCTTGGAGGGACTTCAGCCCCAGCATTTT
TRBD2	-	TRBV7-9	TRBJ2-7	CASSEKGGDSYEQYF	TGTGCCAGCAGCGAAAAGGGAGGGGACTCCTACGAGCAGTACTTC
-	once	TRBV25-1	TRBJ1-5	CASARGGLNQPQHF	TGTGCCAGCGCCCGTGGAGGATTAAATCAGCCCCAGCATTTT
-	-	TRBV7-8	TRBJ2-2	CASRPTGAGELFF	TGTGCCAGCAGGCCTACGGGGGCCGGGGAGCTGTTTTTT
TRBD2	-	TRBV20-1	TRBJ2-6	CSARLAGIAYSGANVLTF	TGCAGTGCCCGACTAGCGGGAATCGCGTACTCTGGGGCCAACGTCCTGACTTTC
-	-	TRBV3-1	TRBJ1-2	CASSHDRIRGYTF	TGTGCCAGCAGCCATGACAGGATCCGTGGCTACACCTTC
-	-	TRBV4-1	TRBJ2-1	CASSIQDGDEQFF	TGCGCCAGCAGCATACAGGACGGCGATGAGCAGTTCTTC
TRBD1	-	TRBV28	TRBJ1-5	CASSTLTGTGAFSNQPQHF	TGTGCCAGCAGTACTTTGACCGGGACAGGAGCTTTTAGCAATCAGCCCCAGCATTTT
-	-	TRBV3-1	TRBJ1-2	CASSQGRGGYTF	TGTGCCAGCAGCCAAGGAAGGGGTGGCTACACCTTC
-	-	TRBV2	TRBJ2-5	CASSVALQETQYF	TGTGCCAGCAGCGTCGCTCTCCAAGAGACCCAGTACTTC
-	-	TRBV7-2	TRBJ1-1	CASSPRVSTEAFF	TGTGCCAGCAGTCCCAGGGTGAGCACTGAAGCTTTCTTT
TRBD1	-	TRBV20-1	TRBJ1-2	CSADVQGEAYGYTF	TGCAGTGCCGACGTACAGGGGGAGGCCTATGGCTACACCTTC
TRBD1	-	TRBV5-1	TRBJ1-1	CASSFRPGQGHTEAFF	TGCGCCAGCAGCTTCCGGCCGGGACAGGGGCACACTGAAGCTTTCTTT
-	-	TRBV4-1	TRBJ2-5	CASSQSRAQETQYF	TGCGCCAGCAGCCAATCCCGGGCTCAAGAGACCCAGTACTTC
-	-	TRBV14	TRBJ2-7	CASRSRDEKGEQYF	TGTGCCAGCAGGTCCCGGGACGAGAAAGGCGAGCAGTACTTC
TRBD2	-	TRBV20-1	TRBJ2-7	CSAMGLAGVSYDEQYF	TGCAGTGCTATGGGACTAGCGGGAGTTTCATACGACGAGCAGTACTTC
-	-	TRBV6-2/TRBV6-3	TRBJ2-7	CASSYPQSSEYF	TGTGCCAGCAGTTACCCCCAGTCCTCCGAGTACTTC
TRBD2	-	TRBV6-2/TRBV6-3	TRBJ2-1	CASSYGSGSGSSYNEQFF	TGTGCCAGCAGTTATGGTAGCGGGAGTGGGAGCTCCTACAATGAGCAGTTCTTC
TRBD2	-	TRBV5-1	TRBJ2-7	CASSPSGTHYEQYF	TGCGCCAGCAGTCCTAGCGGGACTCACTACGAGCAGTACTTC
TRBD2	-	TRBV2	TRBJ2-1	CASSVLAGSYNEQFF	TGTGCCAGCAGTGTCCTAGCGGGGTCCTACAATGAGCAGTTCTTC
TRBD2	once	TRBV28	TRBJ2-2	CASSTSTSGRAPGELFF	TGTGCCAGCAGCACTAGTACTAGCGGGAGGGCCCCCGGGGAGCTGTTTTTT
-	-	TRBV9	TRBJ2-1	CASSVVQTSYNEQFF	TGTGCCAGCAGCGTAGTTCAGACAAGCTACAATGAGCAGTTCTTC
-	-	TRBV5-4	TRBJ2-7	CASSLEQGIDEQYF	TGTGCCAGCAGCTTGGAACAGGGAATCGACGAGCAGTACTTC
-	-	TRBV18	TRBJ2-7	CASSPTADSPWEQYF	TGTGCCAGCTCACCAACAGCGGACAGCCCCTGGGAGCAGTACTTC